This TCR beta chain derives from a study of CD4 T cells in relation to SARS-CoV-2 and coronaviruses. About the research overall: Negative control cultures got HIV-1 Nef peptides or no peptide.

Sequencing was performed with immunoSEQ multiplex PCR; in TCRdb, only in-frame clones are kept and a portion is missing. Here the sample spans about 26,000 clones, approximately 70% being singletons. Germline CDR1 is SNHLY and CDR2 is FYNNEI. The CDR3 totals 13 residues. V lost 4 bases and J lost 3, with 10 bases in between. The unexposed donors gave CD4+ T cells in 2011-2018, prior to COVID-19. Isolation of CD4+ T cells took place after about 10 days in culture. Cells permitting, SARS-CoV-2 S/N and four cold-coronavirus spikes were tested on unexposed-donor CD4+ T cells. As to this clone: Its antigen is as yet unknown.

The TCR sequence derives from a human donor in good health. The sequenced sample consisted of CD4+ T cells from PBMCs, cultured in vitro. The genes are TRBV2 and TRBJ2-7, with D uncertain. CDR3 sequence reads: CASSVSRSYEQYF. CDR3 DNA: TGTGCCAGCAGTGTTTCAAGAAGCTACGAGCAGTACTTC.